The clone carrying this T cell receptor beta chain has ten or more counts. Its antigen is unknown. The sample belongs to a study of regulatory T cells in long-lasting Graves disease. Assembly of TCR beta libraries relied on iRepertoire HTBI primers together with Arm-PCR of CDR3 regions. TCRdb fed the multiplex PCR reads into MiXCR, producing one record per CDR3 protein. Among 400,000 to 600,000 distinct CDR3 sequences, 20% to 25% were seen once, and the ten largest hold roughly 7%. Overall study findings and caveats: The study found persistent patients shared more public clonotypes (roughly 2,500) than new patients (966).

Time point indicated: persistent/refractory GD, antithyroid drugs over 5 years with positive TRAb. Construction of the TCR library relied on RNA isolated from PBMCs. An endocrinology department in Xi'an, China, supplied the patients. The CDR3 consists of 10 residues. Germline assignment: CDR1 MNHNS and CDR2 SASEGT. V was pared by 8 bases and J by 5 bases, with 4 bases between. The chain couples TRBV6-1 to TRBJ1-5; D not resolved. This receptor was obtained from a female donor with Graves disease. The source was peripheral blood mononuclear cells (PBMCs), collected when the disease was refractory, from a patient treated with antithyroid drugs. The CDR3 is CASGDQPQHF. The CDR3 nucleotides read TGTGCCAGCGGAGATCAGCCCCAGCATTTT.